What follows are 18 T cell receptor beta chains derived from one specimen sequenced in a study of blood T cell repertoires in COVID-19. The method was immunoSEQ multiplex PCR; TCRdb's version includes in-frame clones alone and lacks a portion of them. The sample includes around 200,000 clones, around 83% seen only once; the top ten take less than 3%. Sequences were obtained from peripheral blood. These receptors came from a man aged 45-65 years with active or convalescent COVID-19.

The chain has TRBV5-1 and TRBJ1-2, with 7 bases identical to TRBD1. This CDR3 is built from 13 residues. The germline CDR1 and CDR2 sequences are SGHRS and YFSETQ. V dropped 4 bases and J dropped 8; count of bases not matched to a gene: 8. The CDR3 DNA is TGCGCCAGCAGCGCAGTACAGGGGTTCGGCTACACCTTC. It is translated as CASSAVQGFGYTF.

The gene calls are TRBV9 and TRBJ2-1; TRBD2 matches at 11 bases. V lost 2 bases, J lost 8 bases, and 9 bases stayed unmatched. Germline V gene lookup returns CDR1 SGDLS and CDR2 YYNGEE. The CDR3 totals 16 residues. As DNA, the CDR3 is TGTGCCAGCAGCGTTGGGCTAGCGGGGGGCATCCATGAGCAGTTCTTC. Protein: CASSVGLAGGIHEQFF.

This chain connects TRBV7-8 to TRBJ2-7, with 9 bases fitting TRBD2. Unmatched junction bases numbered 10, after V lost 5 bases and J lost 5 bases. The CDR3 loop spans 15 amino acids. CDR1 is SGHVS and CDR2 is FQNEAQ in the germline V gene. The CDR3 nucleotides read TGTGCCAGCAGCCCATTAGCGGGAGAGCGGGACGAGCAGTACTTC. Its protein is CASSPLAGERDEQYF.

DNA for the CDR3: TGCGCCAGCAGCAAATCCCGGCTAGCGGGAGTAGTAACCCAGGATGAGCAGTTCTTC. Translated: CASSKSRLAGVVTQDEQFF. The chain is built from TRBV5-1 and TRBJ2-1; 10 nucleotides agree with TRBD2. Germline loops: CDR1 SGHRS, CDR2 YFSETQ. The CDR3 totals 19 residues. The junction had 21 bases not matched to a gene; V was cut back by 4 bases and J by 8 bases.

As DNA, the CDR3 is TGCGCCAGCAGCGGTAGTGGAAACACCATATATTTT. It specifies CASSGSGNTIYF. The V gene is TRBV5-1, the J gene TRBJ1-3; D is unresolved. Germline assignment: CDR1 SGHRS and CDR2 YFSETQ. The CDR3 is made up of 12 amino acids. The V and J ends lost 4 bases and 3 bases respectively, with 5 bases between them.

The DNA for the CDR3 is TGTGCCAGCAGCTTAATCGCGGGGACAGATACGCAGTATTTT. Amino acid sequence: CASSLIAGTDTQYF. The chain combines TRBV11-2 with TRBJ2-3; tentative D call: TRBD2 (6 bases). Trimming pared 2 bases from V and 3 bases from J, leaving 9 bases between. The CDR3 length is 14 residues. Germline V CDR1 and CDR2: SGHAT, FQNNGV.

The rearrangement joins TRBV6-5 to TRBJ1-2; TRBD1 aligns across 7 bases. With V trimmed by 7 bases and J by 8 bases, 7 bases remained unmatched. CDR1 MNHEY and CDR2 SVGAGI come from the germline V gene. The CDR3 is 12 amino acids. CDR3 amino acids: CASTLQGSGYTF. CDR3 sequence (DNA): TGTGCCAGCACTTTACAGGGGAGCGGCTACACCTTC.

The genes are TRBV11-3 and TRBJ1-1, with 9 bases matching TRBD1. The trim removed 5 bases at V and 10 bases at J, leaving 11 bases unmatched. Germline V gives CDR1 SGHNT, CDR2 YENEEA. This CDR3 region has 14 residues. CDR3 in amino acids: CASSPGQGSFGAFF. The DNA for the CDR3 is TGTGCCAGCAGCCCGGGACAGGGCAGCTTTGGAGCTTTCTTT. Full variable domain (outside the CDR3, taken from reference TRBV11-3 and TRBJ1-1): EAGVVQSPRYKIIEKKQPVAFWCNPISGHNTLYWYLQNLGQGPELLIRYENEEAVDDSQLPKDRFSAERLKGVDSTLKIQPAELGDSAVYLCASSPGQGSFGAFFGQGTRLTVV.

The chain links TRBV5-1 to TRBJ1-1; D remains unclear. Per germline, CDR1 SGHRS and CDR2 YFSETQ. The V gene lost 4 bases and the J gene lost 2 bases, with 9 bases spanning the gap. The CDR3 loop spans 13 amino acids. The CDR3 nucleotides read TGCGCCAGCAGCGAGGGCCTTAACACTGAAGCTTTCTTT. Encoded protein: CASSEGLNTEAFF.

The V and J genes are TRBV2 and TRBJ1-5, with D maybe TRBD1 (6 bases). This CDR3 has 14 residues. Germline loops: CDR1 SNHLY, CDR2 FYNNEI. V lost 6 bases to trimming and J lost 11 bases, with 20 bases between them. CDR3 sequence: CASRAQGSQSAQHF. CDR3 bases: TGTGCCAGCAGAGCCCAGGGGAGTCAATCAGCCCAGCATTTT.

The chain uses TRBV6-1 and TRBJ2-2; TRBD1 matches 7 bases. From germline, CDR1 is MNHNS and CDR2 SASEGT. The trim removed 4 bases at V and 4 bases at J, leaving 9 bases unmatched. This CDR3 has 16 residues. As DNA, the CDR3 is TGTGCCAGCAGTGCCTTTGAGACAGGGCTCACCGGGGAGCTGTTTTTT. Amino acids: CASSAFETGLTGELFF.

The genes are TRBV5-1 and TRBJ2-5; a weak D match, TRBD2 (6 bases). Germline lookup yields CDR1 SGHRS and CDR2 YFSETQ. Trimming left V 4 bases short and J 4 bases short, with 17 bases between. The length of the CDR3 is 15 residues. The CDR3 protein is CASSATSGLTETQYF. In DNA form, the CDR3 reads TGCGCCAGCAGCGCAACTTCGGGACTCACAGAGACCCAGTACTTC. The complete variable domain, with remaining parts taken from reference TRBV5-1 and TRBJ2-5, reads KAGVTQTPRYLIKTRGQQVTLSCSPISGHRSVSWYQQTPGQGLQFLFEYFSETQRNKGNFPGRFSGRQFSNSRSEMNVSTLELGDSALYLCASSATSGLTETQYFGPGTRLLVL.

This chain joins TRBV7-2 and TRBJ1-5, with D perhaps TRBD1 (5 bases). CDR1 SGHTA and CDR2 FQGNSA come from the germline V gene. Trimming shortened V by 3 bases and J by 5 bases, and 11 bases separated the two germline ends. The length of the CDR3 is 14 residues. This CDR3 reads CASSLGRGHQPQHF. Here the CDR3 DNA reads TGTGCCAGCAGCTTGGGTAGGGGCCATCAGCCCCAGCATTTT.

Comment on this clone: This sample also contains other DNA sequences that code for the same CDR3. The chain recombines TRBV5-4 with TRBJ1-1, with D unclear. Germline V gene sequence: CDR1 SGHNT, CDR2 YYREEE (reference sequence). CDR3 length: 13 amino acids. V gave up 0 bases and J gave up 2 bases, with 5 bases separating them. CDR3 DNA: TGTGCCAGCAGCTTGGACAGAAACACTGAAGCTTTCTTT. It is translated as CASSLDRNTEAFF.

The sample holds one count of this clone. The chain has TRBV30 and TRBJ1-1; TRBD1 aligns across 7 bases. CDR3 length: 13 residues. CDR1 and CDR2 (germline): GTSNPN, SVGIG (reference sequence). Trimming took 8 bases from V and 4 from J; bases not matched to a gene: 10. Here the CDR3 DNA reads TGTGCCGGAACAGGGGTTTGGGGCACTGAAGCTTTCTTT. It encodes CAGTGVWGTEAFF.

The CDR3 DNA reads TGTGCCAGCAGCTTAAAGGGGGGGAATTCACCCCTCCACTTT. As protein: CASSLKGGNSPLHF. V usage is TRBV7-2 and J usage is TRBJ1-6; D may be TRBD1 (6 bases). This CDR3 has 14 residues. Deletions cut 2 bases from V and 7 bases from J, with 9 bases between. Germline V lookup: CDR1 SGHTA, CDR2 FQGNSA.

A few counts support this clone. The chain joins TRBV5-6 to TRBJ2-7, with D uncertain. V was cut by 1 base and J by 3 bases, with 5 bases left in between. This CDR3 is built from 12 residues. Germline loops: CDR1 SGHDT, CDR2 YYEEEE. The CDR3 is CASSLSSYEQYF. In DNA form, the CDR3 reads TGTGCCAGCAGCTTGTCCAGCTACGAGCAGTACTTC.

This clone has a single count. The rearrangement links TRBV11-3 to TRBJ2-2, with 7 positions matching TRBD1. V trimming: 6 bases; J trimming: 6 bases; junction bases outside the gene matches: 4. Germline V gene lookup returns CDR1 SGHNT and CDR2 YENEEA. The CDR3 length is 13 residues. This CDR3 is CASSLQGSGELFF. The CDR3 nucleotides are TGTGCCAGCAGTTTACAGGGGTCCGGGGAGCTGTTTTTT.